The 3 T cell receptor beta chains listed next were all sequenced from one sample in a study of blood T cell repertoires in COVID-19. Sequencing was performed with immunoSEQ multiplex PCR; in TCRdb, only in-frame clones are kept and a portion is missing. Of 200,000 to 250,000 clones listed, around 90% are singletons. The specimen was peripheral blood. The receptors come from a man in his sixties with COVID-19, enrolled during active disease.

The chain joins TRBV4-1 to TRBJ2-1; 12 bases align to TRBD2. The CDR3 spans 16 residues. Germline V gene data show CDR1 as MGHRA and CDR2 as YSYEKL. With V trimmed by 4 bases and J by 8 bases, 9 bases remained unmatched. CDR3 region: CASSPPPGLAGDEQFF. The CDR3 DNA reads TGCGCCAGCAGCCCTCCGCCGGGACTAGCGGGCGATGAGCAGTTCTTC.

In its sample, this clone was seen a few times. The V and J genes are TRBV6-2 or TRBV6-3 and TRBJ2-7; TRBD2 agrees at 11 bases. This CDR3 is built from 16 residues. With V trimmed by 5 bases and J by 3 bases, 9 bases remained unmatched. Germline V gene sequence: CDR1 MNHEY, CDR2 SVGEGT. CDR3 nucleotide sequence: TGTGCCAGCAGTCCGATGAGGGGGACTAGCGGCTACGAGCAGTACTTC. This gives the protein CASSPMRGTSGYEQYF.

This chain connects TRBV7-8 to TRBJ2-1; TRBD2 agrees at 7 bases. Germline V gene lookup returns CDR1 SGHVS and CDR2 FQNEAQ. The CDR3 length is 15 residues. The ends lost 5 bases at V and 4 bases at J; junction bases unmatched: 8. This CDR3 is CASSILGRAYNEQFF. The CDR3 bases are TGTGCCAGCAGCATACTGGGGAGGGCGTACAATGAGCAGTTCTTC.